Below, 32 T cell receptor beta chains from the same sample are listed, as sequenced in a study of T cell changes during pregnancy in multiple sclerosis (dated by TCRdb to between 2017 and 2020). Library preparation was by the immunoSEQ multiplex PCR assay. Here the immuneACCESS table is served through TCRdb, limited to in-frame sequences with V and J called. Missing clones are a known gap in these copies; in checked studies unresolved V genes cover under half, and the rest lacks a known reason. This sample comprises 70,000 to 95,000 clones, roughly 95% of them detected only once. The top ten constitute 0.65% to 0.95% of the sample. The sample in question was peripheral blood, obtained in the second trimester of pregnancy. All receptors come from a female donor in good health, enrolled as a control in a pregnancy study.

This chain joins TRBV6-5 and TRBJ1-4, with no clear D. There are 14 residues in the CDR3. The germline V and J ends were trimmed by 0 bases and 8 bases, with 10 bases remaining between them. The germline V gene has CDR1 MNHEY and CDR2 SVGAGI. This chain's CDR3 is CASSYSVNAEKLFF. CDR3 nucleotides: TGTGCCAGCAGTTACTCTGTTAACGCGGAAAAACTGTTTTTT.

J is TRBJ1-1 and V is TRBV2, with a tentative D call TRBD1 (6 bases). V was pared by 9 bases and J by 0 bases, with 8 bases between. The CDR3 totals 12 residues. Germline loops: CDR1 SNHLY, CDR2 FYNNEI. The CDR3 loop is CARDSMNTEAFF. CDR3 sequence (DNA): TGTGCCAGGGACAGTATGAACACTGAAGCTTTCTTT.

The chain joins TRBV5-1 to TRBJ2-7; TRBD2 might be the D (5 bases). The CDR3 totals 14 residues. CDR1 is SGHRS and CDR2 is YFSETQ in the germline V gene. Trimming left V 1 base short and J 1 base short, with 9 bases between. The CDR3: CASSLREASYEQYF. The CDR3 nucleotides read TGCGCCAGCAGCTTGCGGGAAGCATCCTACGAGCAGTACTTC.

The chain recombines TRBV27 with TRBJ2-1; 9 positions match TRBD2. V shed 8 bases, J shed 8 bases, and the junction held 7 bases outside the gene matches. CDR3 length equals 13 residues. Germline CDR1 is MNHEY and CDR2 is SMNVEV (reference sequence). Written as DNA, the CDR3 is TGTGCCAGCTCCCTAGCGGGGTTCCATGAGCAGTTCTTC. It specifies CASSLAGFHEQFF.

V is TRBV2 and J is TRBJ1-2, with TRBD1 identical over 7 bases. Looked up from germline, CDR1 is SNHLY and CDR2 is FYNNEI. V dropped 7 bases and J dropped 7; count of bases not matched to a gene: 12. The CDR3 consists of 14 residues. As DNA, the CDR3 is TGTGCCAGCACTAGTACGACAGGGCCTATTGGCTACACCTTC. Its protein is CASTSTTGPIGYTF.

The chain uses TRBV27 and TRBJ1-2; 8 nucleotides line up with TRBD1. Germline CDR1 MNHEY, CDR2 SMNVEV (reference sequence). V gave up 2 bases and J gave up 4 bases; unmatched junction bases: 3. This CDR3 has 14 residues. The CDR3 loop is CASSLRTGSYGYTF. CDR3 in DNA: TGTGCCAGCAGTTTACGGACAGGGTCCTATGGCTACACCTTC.

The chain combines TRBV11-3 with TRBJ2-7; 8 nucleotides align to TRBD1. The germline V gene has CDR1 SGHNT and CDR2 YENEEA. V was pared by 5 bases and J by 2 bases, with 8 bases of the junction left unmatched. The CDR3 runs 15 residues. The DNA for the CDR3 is TGTGCCAGCAGCGTCGGGACAGGATACCCCTACGAGCAGTACTTC. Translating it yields CASSVGTGYPYEQYF.

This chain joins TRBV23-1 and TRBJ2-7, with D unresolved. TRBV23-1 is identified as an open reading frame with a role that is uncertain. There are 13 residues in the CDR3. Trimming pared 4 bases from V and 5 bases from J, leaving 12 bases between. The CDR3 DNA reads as TGCGCCAGCAGTCTAGTCAACAGTCACGAGCAGTACTTC. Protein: CASSLVNSHEQYF.

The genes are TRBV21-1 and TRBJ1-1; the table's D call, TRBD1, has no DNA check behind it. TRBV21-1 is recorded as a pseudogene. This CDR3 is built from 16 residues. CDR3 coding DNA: TGTGCCAGCAGCTGGAGGGGAGGACAGGTGAACACTGAAGCTTTCTTT. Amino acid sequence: CASSWRGGQVNTEAFF.

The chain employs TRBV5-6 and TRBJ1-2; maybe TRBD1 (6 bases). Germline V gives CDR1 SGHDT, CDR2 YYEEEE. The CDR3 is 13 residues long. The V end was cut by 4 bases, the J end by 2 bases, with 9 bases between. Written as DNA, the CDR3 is TGTGCCAGCAGCCCGGACAGAAACTATGGCTACACCTTC. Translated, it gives CASSPDRNYGYTF. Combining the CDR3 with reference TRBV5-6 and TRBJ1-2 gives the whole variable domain DAGVTQSPTHLIKTRGQQVTLRCSPKSGHDTVSWYQQALGQGPQFIFQYYEEEERQRGNFPDRFSGHQFPNYSSELNVNALLLGDSALYLCASSPDRNYGYTFGSGTRLTVV.

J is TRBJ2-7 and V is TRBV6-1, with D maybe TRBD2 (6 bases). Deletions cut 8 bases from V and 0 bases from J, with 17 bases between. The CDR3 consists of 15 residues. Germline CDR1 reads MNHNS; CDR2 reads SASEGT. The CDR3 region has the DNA TGTGCCAGCGGGCGGGGAGGCTCCACCTCCTACGAGCAGTACTTC. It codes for CASGRGGSTSYEQYF.

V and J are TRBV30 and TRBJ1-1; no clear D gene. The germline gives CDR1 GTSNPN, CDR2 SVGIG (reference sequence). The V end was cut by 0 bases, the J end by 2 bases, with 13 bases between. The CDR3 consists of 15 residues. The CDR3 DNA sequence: TGTGCCTGGAGTGTACTCTTATTGGTAAACACTGAAGCTTTCTTT. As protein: CAWSVLLLVNTEAFF.

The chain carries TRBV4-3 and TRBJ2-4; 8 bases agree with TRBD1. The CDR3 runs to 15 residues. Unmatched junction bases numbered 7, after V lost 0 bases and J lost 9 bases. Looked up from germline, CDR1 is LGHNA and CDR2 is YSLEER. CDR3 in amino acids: CASSQDRGLTAIQYF. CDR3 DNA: TGCGCCAGCAGCCAAGACAGGGGGCTGACTGCCATTCAGTACTTC.

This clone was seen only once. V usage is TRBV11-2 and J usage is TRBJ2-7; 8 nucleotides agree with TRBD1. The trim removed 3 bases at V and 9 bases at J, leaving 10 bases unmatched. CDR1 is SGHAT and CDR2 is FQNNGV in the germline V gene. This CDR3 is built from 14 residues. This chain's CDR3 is CASSFGQGENGQYF. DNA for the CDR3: TGTGCCAGCAGCTTCGGACAGGGTGAGAACGGGCAGTACTTC.

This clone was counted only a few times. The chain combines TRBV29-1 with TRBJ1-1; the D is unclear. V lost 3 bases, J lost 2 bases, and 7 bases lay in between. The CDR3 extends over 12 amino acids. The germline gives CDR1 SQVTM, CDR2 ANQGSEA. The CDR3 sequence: CSVDRGNTEAFF. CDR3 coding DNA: TGCAGCGTTGATCGAGGAAACACTGAAGCTTTCTTT.

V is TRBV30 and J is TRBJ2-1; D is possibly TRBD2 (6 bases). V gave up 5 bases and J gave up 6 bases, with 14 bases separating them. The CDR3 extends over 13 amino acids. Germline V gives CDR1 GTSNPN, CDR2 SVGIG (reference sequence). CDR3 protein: CAWGSGVGNEQFF. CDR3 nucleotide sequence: TGTGCCTGGGGTAGCGGAGTGGGCAATGAGCAGTTCTTC.

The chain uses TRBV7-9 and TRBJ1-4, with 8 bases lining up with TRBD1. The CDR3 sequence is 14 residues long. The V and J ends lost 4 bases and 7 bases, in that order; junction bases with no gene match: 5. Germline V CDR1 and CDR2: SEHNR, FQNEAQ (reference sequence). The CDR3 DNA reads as TGTGCCAGCAGCTCACCAGGGGGCGGTGAAAAACTGTTTTTT. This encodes CASSSPGGGEKLFF.

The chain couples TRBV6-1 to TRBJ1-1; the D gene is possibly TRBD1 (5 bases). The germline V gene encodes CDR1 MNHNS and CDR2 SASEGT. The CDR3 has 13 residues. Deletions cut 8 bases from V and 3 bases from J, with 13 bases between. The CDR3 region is CASGGGSDTEAFF. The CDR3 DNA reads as TGTGCCAGCGGCGGGGGAAGTGACACTGAAGCTTTCTTT.

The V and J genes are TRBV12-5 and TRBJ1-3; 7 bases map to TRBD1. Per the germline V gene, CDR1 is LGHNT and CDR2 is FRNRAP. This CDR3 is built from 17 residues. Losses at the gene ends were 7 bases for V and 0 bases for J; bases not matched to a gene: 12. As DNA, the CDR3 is TGTGCTAGTGCCATCGGGACAGCTCTGTCCTCTGGAAACACCATATATTTT. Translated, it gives CASAIGTALSSGNTIYF.

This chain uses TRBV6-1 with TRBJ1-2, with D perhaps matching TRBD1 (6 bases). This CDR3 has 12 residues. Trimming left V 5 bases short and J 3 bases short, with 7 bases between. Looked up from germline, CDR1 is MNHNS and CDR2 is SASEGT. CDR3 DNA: TGTGCCAGCAGTTCAGGGGACTATGGCTACACCTTC. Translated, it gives CASSSGDYGYTF.

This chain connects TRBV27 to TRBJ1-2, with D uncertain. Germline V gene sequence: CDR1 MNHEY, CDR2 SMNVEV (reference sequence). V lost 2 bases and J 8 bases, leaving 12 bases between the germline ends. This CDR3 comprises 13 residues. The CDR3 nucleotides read TGTGCCAGCAGTTTAGCAGGCTCGGGGGGCTACACCTTC. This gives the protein CASSLAGSGGYTF.

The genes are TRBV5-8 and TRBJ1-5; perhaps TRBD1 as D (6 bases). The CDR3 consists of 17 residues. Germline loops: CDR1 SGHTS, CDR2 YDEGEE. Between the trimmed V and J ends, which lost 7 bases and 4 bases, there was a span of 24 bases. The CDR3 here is CASHPGRGTVRNQPQHF. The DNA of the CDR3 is TGTGCCAGCCATCCCGGGAGGGGGACGGTCAGGAATCAGCCCCAGCATTTT. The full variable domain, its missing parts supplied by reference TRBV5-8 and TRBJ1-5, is EAGVTQSPTHLIKTRGQQATLRCSPISGHTSVYWYQQALGLGLQFLLWYDEGEERNRGNFPPRFSGRQFPNYSSELNVNALELEDSALYLCASHPGRGTVRNQPQHFGDGTRLSIL.

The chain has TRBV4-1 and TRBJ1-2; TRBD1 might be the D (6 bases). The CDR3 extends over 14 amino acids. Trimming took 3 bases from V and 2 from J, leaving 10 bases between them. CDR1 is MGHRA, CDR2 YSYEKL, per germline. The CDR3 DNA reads TGCGCCAGCAGCCACAGACAGGTGAACTATGGCTACACCTTC. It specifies CASSHRQVNYGYTF.

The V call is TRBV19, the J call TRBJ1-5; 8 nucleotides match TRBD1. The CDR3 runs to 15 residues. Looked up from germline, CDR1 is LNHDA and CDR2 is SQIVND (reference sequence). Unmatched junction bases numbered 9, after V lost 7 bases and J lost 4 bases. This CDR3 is CASNSGTGINQPQHF. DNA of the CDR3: TGTGCCAGTAATTCCGGGACAGGTATAAATCAGCCCCAGCATTTT. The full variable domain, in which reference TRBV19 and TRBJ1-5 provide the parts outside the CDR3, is DGGITQSPKYLFRKEGQNVTLSCEQNLNHDAMYWYRQDPGQGLRLIYYSQIVNDFQKGDIAEGYSVSREKKESFPLTVTSAQKNPTAFYLCASNSGTGINQPQHFGDGTRLSIL.

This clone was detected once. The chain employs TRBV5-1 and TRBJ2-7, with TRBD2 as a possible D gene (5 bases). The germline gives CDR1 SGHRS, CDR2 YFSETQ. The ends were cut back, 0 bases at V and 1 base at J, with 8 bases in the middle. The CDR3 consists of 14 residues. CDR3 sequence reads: CASSLGGLSYEQYF. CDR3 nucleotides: TGCGCCAGCAGCTTGGGAGGGTTGTCCTACGAGCAGTACTTC.

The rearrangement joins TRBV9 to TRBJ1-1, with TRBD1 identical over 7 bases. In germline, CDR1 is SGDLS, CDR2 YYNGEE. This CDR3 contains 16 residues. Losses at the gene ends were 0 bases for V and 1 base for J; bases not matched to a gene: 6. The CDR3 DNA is TGTGCCAGCAGCGTAGTTCCGACAGGGAGGAACACTGAAGCTTTCTTT. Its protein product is CASSVVPTGRNTEAFF.

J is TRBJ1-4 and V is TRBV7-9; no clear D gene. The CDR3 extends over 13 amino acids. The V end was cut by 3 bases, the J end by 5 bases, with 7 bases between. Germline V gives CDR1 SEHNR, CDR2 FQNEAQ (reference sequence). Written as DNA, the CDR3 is TGTGCCAGCAGCTTCGGCGGGAATGAAAAACTGTTTTTT. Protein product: CASSFGGNEKLFF.

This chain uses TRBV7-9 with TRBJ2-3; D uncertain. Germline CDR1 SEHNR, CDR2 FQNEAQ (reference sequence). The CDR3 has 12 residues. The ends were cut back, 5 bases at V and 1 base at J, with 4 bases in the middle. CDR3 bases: TGTGCCAGCAGCCGTCGCACAGATACGCAGTATTTT. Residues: CASSRRTDTQYF.

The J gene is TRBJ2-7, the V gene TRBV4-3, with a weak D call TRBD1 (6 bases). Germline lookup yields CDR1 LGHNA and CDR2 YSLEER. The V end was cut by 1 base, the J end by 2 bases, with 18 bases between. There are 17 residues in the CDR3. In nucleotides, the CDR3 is TGCGCCAGCAGCCAAGGGATCGCCTCAGCAGGGGCCTACGAGCAGTACTTC. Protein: CASSQGIASAGAYEQYF.

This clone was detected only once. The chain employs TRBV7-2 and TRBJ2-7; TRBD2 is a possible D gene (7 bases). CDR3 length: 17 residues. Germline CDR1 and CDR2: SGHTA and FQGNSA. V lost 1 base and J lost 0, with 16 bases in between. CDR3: CASSLVTGGSYSYEQYF. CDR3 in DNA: TGTGCCAGCAGCTTAGTCACGGGGGGCTCCTACTCCTACGAGCAGTACTTC.

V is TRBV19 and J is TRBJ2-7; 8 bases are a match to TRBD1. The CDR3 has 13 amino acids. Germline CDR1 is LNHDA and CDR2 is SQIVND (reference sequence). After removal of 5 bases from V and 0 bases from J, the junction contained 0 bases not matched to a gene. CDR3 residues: CASSGTGSYEQYF. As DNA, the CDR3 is TGTGCCAGTAGTGGGACAGGCTCCTACGAGCAGTACTTC.

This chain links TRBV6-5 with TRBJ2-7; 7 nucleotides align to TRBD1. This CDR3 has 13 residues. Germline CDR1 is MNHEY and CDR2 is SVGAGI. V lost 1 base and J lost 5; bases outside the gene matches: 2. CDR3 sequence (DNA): TGTGCCAGCAGTTACTTGGGGACAGACGAGCAGTACTTC. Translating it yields CASSYLGTDEQYF.